One TCR beta chain is described in this entry. These data come from a study of identical twins. This CDR3 contains 17 residues. CDR1 and CDR2 (germline): SGHAT, FQNNGV. Trimming took off 1 base at V and 2 bases at J, with 15 bases between the two ends. TCRdb fed the 5' RACE reads into MiXCR, producing one record per CDR3 protein. The profile shows around 1.7 million distinct CDR3 sequences, about 32% of them singletons. The sample consisted of cord blood. The TCR sequence derives from a newborn girl in good health. The chain employs TRBV11-2 and TRBJ2-1; a weak D match, TRBD2 (6 bases). The CDR3 loop is CASSLAQRAYTYNEQFF. CDR3 DNA: TGTGCCAGCAGCTTAGCTCAGCGGGCCTATACCTACAATGAGCAGTTCTTC.